The clone carrying this TCR beta chain was seen a handful of times. Its antigen is still unknown. The data belong to a study of response to subunit inactivated influenza vaccine. Study results and caveats: Each seasonal influenza vaccination, the authors suggested, recruits few new T cells.

TCRdb independently ran MiXCR on the RT-PCR reads; one entry per CDR3 protein. The sample records more than 700,000 distinct CDR3 sequences, around 20% being singletons. This CDR3 spans 16 amino acids. V gave up 4 bases and J gave up 3 bases; unmatched junction bases: 8. Germline V gene sequence: CDR1 SGHDT, CDR2 YYEEEE. The sequencing here drew on PBMCs from blood, taken more than 4 days after vaccination. The chain combines TRBV5-6 with TRBJ1-3, with 9 bases matching TRBD1. The sequence came from a man aged 50 to 59 who received an inactivated influenza vaccine. This CDR3 reads CASSPFTGQGGNTIYF. As DNA, the CDR3 is TGTGCCAGCAGCCCGTTTACGGGACAGGGTGGAAACACCATATATTTT. Supplemented by reference TRBV5-6 and TRBJ1-3, the full variable domain reads DAGVTQSPTHLIKTRGQQVTLRCSPKSGHDTVSWYQQALGQGPQFIFQYYEEEERQRGNFPDRFSGHQFPNYSSELNVNALLLGDSALYLCASSPFTGQGGNTIYFGEGSWLTVV.